This TCR beta chain was documented in a study of shared clonotypes between healthy human individuals. The overall study: For every donor, three CD4 naive, three CD4 memory, two CD8 naive and one CD8 memory plates were used. Overall study results and limits: Rarefaction showed that sequencing of sorted subsets was incomplete (despite large depth).

Sequenced by immunoSEQ multiplex PCR; TCRdb stores in-frame clones only, minus some. The sample lists around 600,000 clones, around 96% occurring once. As regards this clone: The antigen remains undetermined. Other nucleotide sequences in the sample specify the same CDR3.

V dropped 3 bases and J dropped 6 bases, with 9 bases sitting between them. This CDR3 is 12 amino acids long. CDR1 is MDHEN, CDR2 SYDVKM, per germline. Cells designated naive CD8 were CD45RO-negative and were positively selected for CCR7, with terminally differentiated effector memory CD45RA+ cells excluded. Sequencing was done on a sample of naive CD8+ T cells sorted from blood. The receptor comes from a woman aged 30 to 39 in good health. The chain couples TRBV28 to TRBJ2-7; TRBD1 or TRBD2 may be the D gene (5 bases each). CDR3 bases: TGTGCCAGCAGTTTGAGGGGATCCGAGCAGTACTTC. This translates into CASSLRGSEQYF.